The 8 T cell receptor beta chains below all came from one sample that was sequenced in a study of cytomegalovirus exposure and HLA in healthy donors. Primers: 60 Vbeta forward and 13 Jbeta reverse. Here immunoSEQ multiplex PCR was the method, and the copy in TCRdb shows in-frame clones only, minus some. Here the sample spans hundreds of thousands of clones, roughly four fifths being singletons. Material: PBMCs. Every receptor here comes from a woman aged 40-49 years in good health and CMV-seronegative.

This clone was picked up one time. V and J are TRBV5-4 and TRBJ1-2; 9 bases match TRBD1. Germline V lookup: CDR1 SGHNT, CDR2 YYREEE (reference sequence). This CDR3 has 13 residues. The J segment lost 6 bases and the V segment lost 5 bases, leaving 5 bases of the junction unmatched. DNA for the CDR3: TGTGCCAGCAGGCAGACAGGGGGTAATGGCTACACCTTC. It specifies CASRQTGGNGYTF. The full variable domain, its missing parts supplied by reference TRBV5-4 and TRBJ1-2, is ETGVTQSPTHLIKTRGQQVTLRCSSQSGHNTVSWYQQALGQGPQFIFQYYREEENGRGNFPPRFSGLQFPNYSSELNVNALELDDSALYLCASRQTGGNGYTFGSGTRLTVV.

The rearrangement uses TRBV27 and TRBJ1-1, with TRBD1 as a possible D gene (6 bases). The CDR3 covers 14 residues. Trimming removed 3 bases from V and 5 bases from J, with 13 bases in between. CDR1 MNHEY and CDR2 SMNVEV come from the germline V gene (reference sequence). CDR3 residues: CASSFRGGQTEAFF. For the CDR3, the DNA is TGTGCCAGCAGTTTCCGGGGGGGCCAGACTGAAGCTTTCTTT.

CDR3 nucleotides: TGTGCCAGCAGCTTTAGGGGGCAAGAGACCCAGTACTTC. It codes for CASSFRGQETQYF. The chain uses TRBV13 and TRBJ2-5; TRBD1 might be the D (6 bases). In germline, CDR1 is PRHDT, CDR2 FYEKMQ (reference sequence). V was pared by 3 bases and J by 2 bases, with 7 bases between. The CDR3 is 13 amino acids.

V is TRBV5-6 and J is TRBJ1-1, with D perhaps matching TRBD1 (5 bases). Germline CDR1 is SGHDT and CDR2 is YYEEEE. The V gene lost 0 bases and the J gene lost 1 base, with 10 bases spanning the gap. The CDR3 contains 15 residues. CDR3 residues: CASSLEIDRNTEAFF. CDR3 nucleotides: TGTGCCAGCAGCTTGGAGATCGACAGGAACACTGAAGCTTTCTTT. The full variable domain, in which reference TRBV5-6 and TRBJ1-1 provide the parts outside the CDR3, is DAGVTQSPTHLIKTRGQQVTLRCSPKSGHDTVSWYQQALGQGPQFIFQYYEEEERQRGNFPDRFSGHQFPNYSSELNVNALLLGDSALYLCASSLEIDRNTEAFFGQGTRLTVV.

This chain joins TRBV19 and TRBJ1-1, with TRBD1 identical over 8 bases. V lost 4 bases, J lost 0 bases, and 16 bases stayed unmatched. Looked up from germline, CDR1 is LNHDA and CDR2 is SQIVND (reference sequence). The CDR3 has 19 amino acids. The CDR3 spells CASSTPRGPQRGLNTEAFF. CDR3 in DNA: TGTGCCAGTAGTACCCCCAGGGGGCCTCAACGGGGATTGAACACTGAAGCTTTCTTT.

A few counts support this clone. This chain uses TRBV12-5 with TRBJ1-1; the match to TRBD1 covers 8 bases. Germline-derived CDR1 and CDR2 are LGHNT and FRNRAP. V dropped 4 bases and J dropped 0; count of bases not matched to a gene: 1. This CDR3 spans 14 amino acids. For the CDR3, the DNA is TGTGCTAGTGGTTGGGGACAGGTGAACACTGAAGCTTTCTTT. Amino acids: CASGWGQVNTEAFF.

V is TRBV28 and J is TRBJ2-7, with D perhaps matching TRBD1 (5 bases). Deletions cut 7 bases from V and 6 bases from J, with 16 bases between. Germline values: CDR1 MDHEN, CDR2 SYDVKM. This CDR3 is built from 13 residues. The CDR3 DNA follows: TGTGCCAGCATAGTTGCGGCAGGGTTCGAGCAGTACTTC. Translating gives CASIVAAGFEQYF.

This chain links TRBV5-6 with TRBJ1-2, with 8 bases aligning to TRBD1. Germline V lookup: CDR1 SGHDT, CDR2 YYEEEE. Losses at the gene ends were 1 base for V and 8 bases for J; bases not matched to a gene: 13. The length of the CDR3 is 16 residues. The CDR3, as DNA: TGTGCCAGCAGCTTGATGGACAGGGAGGGCCTCGGGGGCTACACCTTC. This sequence encodes CASSLMDREGLGGYTF.